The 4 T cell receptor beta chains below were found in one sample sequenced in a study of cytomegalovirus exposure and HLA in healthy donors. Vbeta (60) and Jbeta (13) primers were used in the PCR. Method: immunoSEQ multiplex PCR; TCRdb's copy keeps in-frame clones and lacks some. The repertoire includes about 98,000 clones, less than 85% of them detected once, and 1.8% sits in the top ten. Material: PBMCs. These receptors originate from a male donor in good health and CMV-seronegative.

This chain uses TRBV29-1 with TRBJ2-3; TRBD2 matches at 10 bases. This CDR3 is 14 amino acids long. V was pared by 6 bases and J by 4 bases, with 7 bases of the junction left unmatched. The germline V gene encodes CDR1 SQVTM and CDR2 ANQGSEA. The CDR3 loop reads CSVYLAGVPDTQYF. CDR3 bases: TGCAGCGTATACCTAGCGGGAGTACCAGATACGCAGTATTTT.

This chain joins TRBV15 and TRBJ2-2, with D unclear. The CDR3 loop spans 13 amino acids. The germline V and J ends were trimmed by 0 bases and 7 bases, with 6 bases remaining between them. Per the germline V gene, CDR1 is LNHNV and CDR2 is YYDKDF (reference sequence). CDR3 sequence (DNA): TGTGCCACCAGCAGAGATCTTGTCGGGGAGCTGTTTTTT. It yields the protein CATSRDLVGELFF.

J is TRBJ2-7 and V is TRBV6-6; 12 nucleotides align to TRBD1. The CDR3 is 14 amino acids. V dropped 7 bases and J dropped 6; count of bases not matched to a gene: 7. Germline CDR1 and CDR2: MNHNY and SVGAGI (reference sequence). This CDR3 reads CASNRGTGGREQYF. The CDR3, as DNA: TGTGCCAGCAATCGCGGGACAGGGGGCCGCGAGCAGTACTTC.

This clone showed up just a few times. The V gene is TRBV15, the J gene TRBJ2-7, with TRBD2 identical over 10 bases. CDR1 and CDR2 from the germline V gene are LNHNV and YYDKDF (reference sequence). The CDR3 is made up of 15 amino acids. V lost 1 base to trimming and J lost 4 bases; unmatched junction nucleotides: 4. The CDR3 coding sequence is TGTGCCACCAGCAGAGTCGCTAGCGGGAGTTACGAGCAGTACTTC. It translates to CATSRVASGSYEQYF.